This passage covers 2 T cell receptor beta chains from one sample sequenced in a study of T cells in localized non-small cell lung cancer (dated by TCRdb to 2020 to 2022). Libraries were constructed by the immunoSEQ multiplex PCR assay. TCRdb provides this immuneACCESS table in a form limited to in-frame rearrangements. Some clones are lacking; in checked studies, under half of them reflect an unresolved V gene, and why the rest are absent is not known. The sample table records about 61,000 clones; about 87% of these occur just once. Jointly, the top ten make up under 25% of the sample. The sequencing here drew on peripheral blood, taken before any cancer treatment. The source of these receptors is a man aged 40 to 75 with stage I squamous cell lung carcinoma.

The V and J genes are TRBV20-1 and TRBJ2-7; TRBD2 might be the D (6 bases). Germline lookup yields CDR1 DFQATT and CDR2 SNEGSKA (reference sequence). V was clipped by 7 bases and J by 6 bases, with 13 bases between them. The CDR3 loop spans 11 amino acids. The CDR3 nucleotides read TGCAGTGGCGGGACGCCCCTCGAGCAGTACTTC. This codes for CSGGTPLEQYF.

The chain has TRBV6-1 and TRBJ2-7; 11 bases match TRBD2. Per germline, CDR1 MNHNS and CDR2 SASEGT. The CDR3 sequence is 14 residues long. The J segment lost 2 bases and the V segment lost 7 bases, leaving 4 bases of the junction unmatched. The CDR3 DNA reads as TGTGCCAGCAAACCGGGACTAGCGGCCTACGAGCAGTACTTC. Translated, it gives CASKPGLAAYEQYF.